Below are 29 T cell receptor beta chains sequenced from a single sample in a study of blood T cells in healthy people across ages. A sample-barcoded 5' primer and a J-beta primer mix were used in a second PCR of roughly 6 to 12 cycles. TCRdb reprocessed the 5' RACE reads with MiXCR, giving one entry per CDR3 protein. The table has about 800,000 distinct CDR3 sequences, 25% seen once. These same records also appear under a second study, on T cells of mothers and their children.

Sequenced input: blood. The receptors come from a boy younger than 18 in good health.

This clonotype was found a few times. In DNA form, the CDR3 reads TGCAGCGTTCGGAGAGCTAACTATGGCTACACCTTC. This sequence encodes CSVRRANYGYTF. The V gene is TRBV29-1, the J gene TRBJ1-2; no clear D. Trimming shortened V by 5 bases and J by 0 bases, and 7 bases separated the two germline ends. Germline-derived CDR1 and CDR2 are SQVTM and ANQGSEA. The CDR3 covers 12 residues. The full variable domain, in which reference TRBV29-1 and TRBJ1-2 provide the parts outside the CDR3, is SAVISQKPSRDICQRGTSLTIQCQVDSQVTMMFWYRQQPGQSLTLIATANQGSEATYESGFVIDKFPISRPNLTFSTLTVSNMSPEDSSIYLCSVRRANYGYTFGSGTRLTVV.

This clonotype has a handful of counts. This chain links TRBV28 with TRBJ1-5; 11 nucleotides align to TRBD1. CDR3 length equals 15 residues. J gave up 10 bases and V 5 bases, and 10 bases lay outside the gene matches. Germline V gene lookup returns CDR1 MDHEN and CDR2 SYDVKM. CDR3 DNA: TGTGCCAGCAGTCCGCGGGACAGGGGGGCCTTTCCCCAGCATTTT. Translation: CASSPRDRGAFPQHF.

The rearrangement links TRBV7-9 to TRBJ2-5; D remains ambiguous. Deletions cut 4 bases from V and 11 bases from J, with 11 bases between. Germline V CDR1 and CDR2: SEHNR, FQNEAQ (reference sequence). There are 11 residues in the CDR3. The DNA for the CDR3 is TGTGCCAGCAGCTATGCGGACCGTCAGTACTTC. Protein sequence: CASSYADRQYF.

The chain joins TRBV29-1 to TRBJ1-1, with 10 bases fitting TRBD1. The J segment lost 5 bases and the V segment lost 8 bases, leaving 8 bases of the junction unmatched. There are 13 residues in the CDR3. CDR1 is SQVTM and CDR2 is ANQGSEA in the germline V gene. CDR3 loop: CSFRQGAGTEAFF. The DNA for the CDR3 is TGCAGCTTCCGACAGGGGGCTGGTACTGAAGCTTTCTTT. The full variable domain, in which reference TRBV29-1 and TRBJ1-1 provide the parts outside the CDR3, is SAVISQKPSRDICQRGTSLTIQCQVDSQVTMMFWYRQQPGQSLTLIATANQGSEATYESGFVIDKFPISRPNLTFSTLTVSNMSPEDSSIYLCSFRQGAGTEAFFGQGTRLTVV.

This rearrangement joins TRBV9 to TRBJ2-7; 7 bases map to TRBD1. The germline V gene encodes CDR1 SGDLS and CDR2 YYNGEE. V lost 2 bases and J lost 4; bases outside the gene matches: 6. There are 14 residues in the CDR3. The chain's CDR3 is CASSVRQGGYEQYF. The CDR3 nucleotides are TGTGCCAGCAGCGTCCGACAGGGTGGGTACGAGCAGTACTTC.

V gene TRBV18 combines with J gene TRBJ2-7; 9 nucleotides agree with TRBD2. The junction had 10 bases not matched to a gene; V was cut back by 2 bases and J by 2 bases. The CDR3 consists of 17 residues. Germline values: CDR1 KGHSH, CDR2 LQKENI. The CDR3 is CASSPLASGDLTYEQYF. The DNA for the CDR3 is TGTGCCAGCTCACCATTAGCTAGCGGGGATTTAACCTACGAGCAGTACTTC. The whole variable domain, remainder taken from reference TRBV18 and TRBJ2-7, is NAGVMQNPRHLVRRRGQEARLRCSPMKGHSHVYWYRQLPEEGLKFMVYLQKENIIDESGMPKERFSAEFPKEGPSILRIQQVVRGDSAAYFCASSPLASGDLTYEQYFGPGTRLTVT.

The sample holds a few counts of this clonotype. The chain employs TRBV4-3 and TRBJ1-1; TRBD1 is a possible D gene (6 bases). The germline V gene encodes CDR1 LGHNA and CDR2 YSLEER. V gave up 0 bases and J gave up 3 bases, with 11 bases separating them. The CDR3 covers 15 residues. CDR3 sequence (DNA): TGCGCCAGCAGCCAAGAGGCGGGGGCGCACACTGAAGCTTTCTTT. Residues: CASSQEAGAHTEAFF.

This clonotype was found a few times. This chain connects TRBV6-2 or TRBV6-3 to TRBJ2-7; no definite D call. The CDR3 runs 14 residues. Trimming shortened V by 1 base and J by 2 bases, and 9 bases separated the two germline ends. Germline V gene lookup returns CDR1 MNHEY and CDR2 SVGEGT. The CDR3 is CASSYFGQTYEQYF. The CDR3 nucleotides read TGTGCCAGCAGTTACTTTGGGCAGACCTACGAGCAGTACTTC.

In this sample, this clonotype turned up a few times. The chain is built from TRBV28 and TRBJ2-1, with 7 positions matching TRBD1. Trimming took 4 bases from V and 0 from J; bases not matched to a gene: 9. The V gene's germline CDR1 is MDHEN and CDR2 SYDVKM. The CDR3 contains 17 residues. The CDR3 region is CASSSFKTGSSYNEQFF. CDR3 nucleotides: TGTGCCAGCAGTTCATTTAAGACAGGGAGCTCCTACAATGAGCAGTTCTTC. The variable domain in full, with the rest retrieved from reference TRBV28 and TRBJ2-1, is DVKVTQSSRYLVKRTGEKVFLECVQDMDHENMFWYRQDPGLGLRLIYFSYDVKMKEKGDIPEGYSVSREKKERFSLILESASTNQTSMYLCASSSFKTGSSYNEQFFGPGTRLTVL.

The chain combines TRBV7-3 with TRBJ2-5; TRBD1 agrees at 8 bases. V was pared by 5 bases and J by 4 bases, with 12 bases of the junction left unmatched. CDR1 and CDR2 (germline): SGHTA, FQGTGA. CDR3 length equals 16 residues. This CDR3 is CASSPRPDRAAETQYF. CDR3 DNA: TGTGCCAGCAGCCCGAGGCCGGACAGGGCTGCAGAGACCCAGTACTTC.

The chain employs TRBV28 and TRBJ1-5, with D maybe TRBD1 (6 bases). Trimming cost V 1 base and J 5 bases, with 15 bases left between them. The CDR3 is 16 amino acids. Germline-derived CDR1 and CDR2 are MDHEN and SYDVKM. CDR3 sequence reads: CASSLFAGGADQPQHF. The DNA of the CDR3 is TGTGCCAGCAGTTTATTTGCGGGGGGCGCCGATCAGCCCCAGCATTTT.

In nucleotides, the CDR3 is TGCAGCGTTGAAGCTTCGGGGGGAAACACCATATATTTT. This sequence encodes CSVEASGGNTIYF. The chain combines TRBV29-1 with TRBJ1-3; D is ambiguous. This CDR3 has 13 amino acids. Between the trimmed V and J ends, which lost 1 base and 4 bases, there was a span of 8 bases. Germline V gives CDR1 SQVTM, CDR2 ANQGSEA.

The V and J genes are TRBV29-1 and TRBJ2-7; maybe TRBD2 (6 bases). V was pared by 4 bases and J by 1 base, with 11 bases between. The CDR3 extends over 13 amino acids. The germline CDR1 and CDR2 sequences are SQVTM and ANQGSEA. The CDR3 reads CSVARDGSYEQYF. The CDR3 coding sequence is TGCAGCGTTGCGCGGGACGGTTCCTACGAGCAGTACTTC.

The chain joins TRBV7-2 to TRBJ2-3; 7 bases map to TRBD2. CDR3 length: 16 amino acids. Germline V gene data show CDR1 as SGHTA and CDR2 as FQGNSA. The junction had 4 bases not matched to a gene; V was cut back by 0 bases and J by 1 base. The CDR3 region is CASSLAGAGGTDTQYF. The CDR3 DNA is TGTGCCAGCAGCTTAGCAGGCGCGGGGGGCACAGATACGCAGTATTTT.

This sequence joins TRBV29-1 and TRBJ2-7; TRBD1 might be the D (5 bases). The CDR3 length is 12 residues. V was clipped by 4 bases and J by 5 bases, with 12 bases between them. Germline-derived CDR1 and CDR2 are SQVTM and ANQGSEA. CDR3 protein: CSVVFQGDEQYF. The CDR3 DNA follows: TGCAGCGTTGTGTTCCAGGGTGACGAGCAGTACTTC.

This clonotype was seen more than once but under ten times. This chain uses TRBV28 with TRBJ2-5; 9 nucleotides agree with TRBD2. Near its end, the DNA agrees better with TRBJ2-1, so the J call may be wrong. CDR1 is MDHEN, CDR2 SYDVKM, per germline. The CDR3 contains 16 residues. The CDR3 reads CASSLLRAGGGGEQFF. CDR3 coding DNA: TGTGCCAGCAGTTTATTGAGGGCGGGAGGGGGCGGTGAGCAGTTCTTC.

The V call is TRBV4-3, the J call TRBJ2-5; D is perhaps TRBD2 (6 bases). The tail of the sequence fits TRBJ2-7 better, so the J call may be wrong. Germline V gives CDR1 LGHNA, CDR2 YSLEER. The CDR3 covers 12 residues. CDR3 sequence: CASSHQGGEQYF. CDR3 sequence (DNA): TGCGCCAGCAGCCACCAGGGAGGCGAGCAGTACTTC.

The chain has TRBV12-3 or TRBV12-4 and TRBJ2-5; D ambiguous. Between the trimmed V and J ends, which lost 5 bases and 1 base, there was a span of 11 bases. The CDR3 is made up of 14 amino acids. This chain's CDR3 is CASSPHAVQETQYF. CDR3 DNA sequence: TGTGCCAGCAGTCCCCACGCGGTCCAAGAGACCCAGTACTTC.

The rearrangement joins TRBV7-9 to TRBJ2-7; 8 nucleotides line up with TRBD1. The germline V gene encodes CDR1 SEHNR and CDR2 FQNEAQ (reference sequence). V dropped 4 bases and J dropped 3; count of bases not matched to a gene: 11. CDR3 length: 16 residues. The CDR3 coding sequence is TGTGCCAGCAGCTCGACATCGGGACAGGTGAACTACGAGCAGTACTTC. This gives the protein CASSSTSGQVNYEQYF.

V is TRBV11-2 and J is TRBJ2-5; possibly TRBD2 for D (5 bases). There are 17 residues in the CDR3. Germline V gene lookup returns CDR1 SGHAT and CDR2 FQNNGV. V was cut by 3 bases and J by 0 bases, with 17 bases left in between. The CDR3: CASSFVRSEGNQETQYF. Here the CDR3 DNA reads TGTGCCAGCAGCTTCGTCCGTTCAGAGGGCAACCAAGAGACCCAGTACTTC.

The gene calls are TRBV4-3 and TRBJ2-4, with 9 bases fitting TRBD1. CDR1 and CDR2 from the germline V gene are LGHNA and YSLEER. Trimming took 0 bases from V and 0 from J; bases not matched to a gene: 6. The CDR3 extends over 18 amino acids. The CDR3 nucleotides read TGCGCCAGCAGCCAAGACGAGACAGGGGGGCTAGCCAAAAACATTCAGTACTTC. Translated: CASSQDETGGLAKNIQYF.

Points on this clonotype: A junction end diverges from the germline sequence, so it may reflect a read error. The rearrangement links TRBV28 to TRBJ2-5, with unresolved D. CDR1 MDHEN and CDR2 SYDVKM come from the germline V gene. The CDR3 has 14 residues. In nucleotides, the CDR3 is TGTGCCAGCAGTTTTCTAACGTTCCAAGAGACCCAGCACTTC. It encodes CASSFLTFQETQHF.

This clonotype was counted only a few times. V gene TRBV11-1 combines with J gene TRBJ2-5; possibly TRBD1 for D (6 bases). Germline CDR1 reads SGHAT; CDR2 reads FQDESV (reference sequence). The CDR3 sequence is 14 residues long. V was trimmed by 5 bases and J by 4 bases, leaving 14 bases between them. The CDR3 DNA follows: TGTGCCAGCAGCCCAGTACAGGGCGGAGAGACCCAGTACTTC. Residues: CASSPVQGGETQYF.

The chain joins TRBV6-2 or TRBV6-3 to TRBJ2-4; 7 bases are shared with TRBD1. Germline V gene lookup returns CDR1 MNHEY and CDR2 SVGEGT. V gave up 5 bases and J gave up 0 bases; unmatched junction bases: 7. This CDR3 has 16 residues. CDR3 sequence (DNA): TGTGCCAGCAGTCCCGGGACAGTTCTAGCCAAAAACATTCAGTACTTC. This sequence encodes CASSPGTVLAKNIQYF.

This clonotype was seen repeatedly, ten times or more. V gene TRBV11-2 combines with J gene TRBJ2-1, with 11 bases that match TRBD1. The assigned J gene may be wrong: the sequence end matches TRBJ2-5 better. Germline lookup yields CDR1 SGHAT and CDR2 FQNNGV. This CDR3 spans 13 amino acids. For the CDR3, the DNA is TGTGCCAGCAGCTTTGGGACAGGGGGGACCCAGTACTTC. This codes for CASSFGTGGTQYF.

This clonotype was seen only a few times. The junction departs from the called germline gene at one end, perhaps through a read error. The chain has TRBV27 and TRBJ2-3; the match to TRBD2 covers 7 bases. The CDR3 has 15 residues. Germline assignment: CDR1 MNHEY and CDR2 SMNVEV (reference sequence). CDR3 region: CTSTLGLSSTDTQYF. CDR3 nucleotides: TGTACCAGCACCCTGGGACTATCCAGCACAGATACGCAGTATTTT.

This clonotype was detected only a few times. V usage is TRBV7-2 and J usage is TRBJ2-5, with 7 bases fitting TRBD2. From germline, CDR1 is SGHTA and CDR2 FQGNSA. With V trimmed by 1 base and J by 5 bases, 16 bases remained unmatched. The CDR3 has 18 amino acids. The DNA for the CDR3 is TGTGCCAGCAGCTTAGGGCTAGCGGCTTCCCCGTGGAGGGAGACCCAGTACTTC. It yields the protein CASSLGLAASPWRETQYF.

The rearrangement links TRBV7-9 to TRBJ1-6, with a possible D match to TRBD1 (5 bases). The V end was cut by 8 bases, the J end by 10 bases, with 18 bases between. CDR1 and CDR2 from the germline V gene are SEHNR and FQNEAQ (reference sequence). The CDR3 covers 14 residues. This CDR3 is CASAGPVIGSPLHF. The CDR3 nucleotides are TGTGCCAGCGCGGGGCCCGTTATTGGGTCACCCCTCCACTTT. Combining the CDR3 with reference TRBV7-9 and TRBJ1-6 gives the whole variable domain DTGVSQNPRHKITKRGQNVTFRCDPISEHNRLYWYRQTLGQGPEFLTYFQNEAQLEKSRLLSDRFSAERPKGSFSTLEIQRTEQGDSAMYLCASAGPVIGSPLHFGNGTRLTVT.

The chain employs TRBV28 and TRBJ1-5, with D perhaps matching TRBD1 (5 bases). The V gene lost 4 bases and the J gene lost 4 bases, with 23 bases spanning the gap. Looked up from germline, CDR1 is MDHEN and CDR2 is SYDVKM. CDR3 length: 18 amino acids. CDR3 protein: CASSSGQGTFVGNQPQHF. The DNA of the CDR3 is TGTGCCAGCAGTTCCGGACAAGGGACTTTTGTGGGTAATCAGCCCCAGCATTTT.